A single sample is the source of the 19 T cell receptor beta chains below, sequenced in a study of blood T cell repertoires in COVID-19. Sequencing used immunoSEQ multiplex PCR; TCRdb keeps in-frame clones, though not all of them. The sample lists 100,000 or so clones; more than 75% were seen once. The sample was peripheral blood. The source is a human donor in a cohort sampled during active COVID-19.

The chain recombines TRBV6-2 or TRBV6-3 with TRBJ2-3; 8 bases agree with TRBD1. Germline lookup yields CDR1 MNHEY and CDR2 SVGEGT. With V trimmed by 3 bases and J by 0 bases, 2 bases remained unmatched. The length of the CDR3 is 15 residues. CDR3 amino acids: CASSYQGASTDTQYF. DNA for the CDR3: TGTGCCAGCAGTTATCAGGGGGCTAGCACAGATACGCAGTATTTT.

J is TRBJ2-1 and V is TRBV9; 11 bases are shared with TRBD1. Germline trimming cut 5 bases from V and 4 bases from J; bases unmatched to any gene: 11. Germline loops: CDR1 SGDLS, CDR2 YYNGEE. CDR3 length equals 17 residues. The CDR3 sequence: CASSRGSGQGVYNEQFF. In DNA, the CDR3 is TGTGCCAGCAGTCGAGGATCGGGACAGGGGGTATACAATGAGCAGTTCTTC.

The gene calls are TRBV6-2 or TRBV6-3 and TRBJ1-6; the D gene is possibly TRBD1 (6 bases). The CDR3 runs 14 residues. Germline V gives CDR1 MNHEY, CDR2 SVGEGT. V lost 5 bases, J lost 14 bases, and 19 bases lay in between. CDR3 in DNA: TGTGCCAGCAGTACCGGGACATCAGCCCCGTCCCTCCACTTT. Translation gives CASSTGTSAPSLHF.

The chain combines TRBV7-2 with TRBJ1-5; 9 nucleotides line up with TRBD1. From germline, CDR1 is SGHTA and CDR2 FQGNSA. CDR3 length equals 15 residues. The J segment lost 6 bases and the V segment lost 4 bases, leaving 7 bases of the junction unmatched. The CDR3: CASSSQGAWGQPQHF. For the CDR3, the DNA is TGTGCCAGCAGCTCACAGGGGGCTTGGGGTCAGCCCCAGCATTTT. Full variable domain (outside the CDR3, taken from reference TRBV7-2 and TRBJ1-5): GAGVSQSPSNKVTEKGKDVELRCDPISGHTALYWYRQSLGQGLEFLIYFQGNSAPDKSGLPSDRFSAERTGGSVSTLTIQRTQQEDSAVYLCASSSQGAWGQPQHFGDGTRLSIL.

V gene TRBV5-8 combines with J gene TRBJ2-3, with 11 bases lining up with TRBD2. V trimming: 5 bases; J trimming: 4 bases; junction bases outside the gene matches: 6. The CDR3 consists of 15 residues. From germline, CDR1 is SGHTS and CDR2 YDEGEE. The chain's CDR3 is CASSMIAGGSDTQYF. Here the CDR3 DNA reads TGTGCCAGCAGTATGATAGCGGGGGGGTCAGATACGCAGTATTTT.

This clone was recorded only once. The chain employs TRBV11-2 and TRBJ2-1, with D possibly TRBD1 on 5 matching bases. Trimming shortened V by 2 bases and J by 0 bases, and 11 bases separated the two germline ends. The CDR3 covers 16 residues. Germline V gene lookup returns CDR1 SGHAT and CDR2 FQNNGV. The CDR3 bases are TGTGCCAGCAGCTTAAGGGGTTTTAGCTCCTACAATGAGCAGTTCTTC. It yields the protein CASSLRGFSSYNEQFF.

This chain connects TRBV11-3 to TRBJ2-1, with 8 bases fitting TRBD2. CDR1 SGHNT and CDR2 YENEEA come from the germline V gene. CDR3 length: 15 amino acids. J was trimmed by 6 bases and V by 3 bases; bases with no gene match: 7. The CDR3 sequence is CASSFSGAGTNEQFF. The CDR3 DNA reads TGTGCCAGCAGCTTTAGCGGGGCCGGGACCAATGAGCAGTTCTTC.

V gene TRBV5-1 combines with J gene TRBJ2-7, with 16 bases matching TRBD2. The CDR3 sequence is 16 residues long. Germline V lookup: CDR1 SGHRS, CDR2 YFSETQ. V shed 4 bases and J 7 bases; nucleotides not matched to a gene: 8. CDR3 DNA sequence: TGCGCCAGCAGCCCGGGACTAGCGGGGGGGCAGAGTGAGCAGTACTTC. Its translation is CASSPGLAGGQSEQYF.

This clone was counted a single time. The rearrangement links TRBV19 to TRBJ1-6, with 7 positions matching TRBD1. The CDR3 extends over 16 amino acids. Germline V lookup: CDR1 LNHDA, CDR2 SQIVND (reference sequence). V gave up 3 bases and J gave up 14 bases; unmatched junction bases: 16. The CDR3 region has the DNA TGTGCCAGTAGTATCCTCGGGACAGCCGGGCGGGGGGCCCTCCACTTT. Encoded protein: CASSILGTAGRGALHF.

This clone came up a few times. The chain recombines TRBV5-4 with TRBJ2-7; a weak D match, TRBD2 (6 bases). Looked up from germline, CDR1 is SGHNT and CDR2 is YYREEE (reference sequence). Trimming left V 3 bases short and J 4 bases short, with 14 bases between. The CDR3 spans 14 residues. Here the CDR3 reads CASSSAGNAYEQYF. In DNA form, the CDR3 reads TGTGCCAGCAGCTCTGCGGGGAATGCGTACGAGCAGTACTTC. Combining the CDR3 with reference TRBV5-4 and TRBJ2-7 gives the whole variable domain ETGVTQSPTHLIKTRGQQVTLRCSSQSGHNTVSWYQQALGQGPQFIFQYYREEENGRGNFPPRFSGLQFPNYSSELNVNALELDDSALYLCASSSAGNAYEQYFGPGTRLTVT.

The CDR3 nucleotides are TGTGCCAGCAGCCTAAATGTCCGAGCTGGAAACACCATATATTTT. It specifies CASSLNVRAGNTIYF. This rearrangement joins TRBV7-8 to TRBJ1-3; no clear D. Germline V lookup: CDR1 SGHVS, CDR2 FQNEAQ. The CDR3 totals 15 residues. V dropped 5 bases and J dropped 2 bases, with 13 bases sitting between them.

The chain uses TRBV5-6 and TRBJ2-3, with 8 bases aligning to TRBD2. The germline V gene encodes CDR1 SGHDT and CDR2 YYEEEE. V was pared by 0 bases and J by 9 bases, with 3 bases of the junction left unmatched. The CDR3 is made up of 13 amino acids. CDR3 amino acids: CASSLEAGGTQYF. CDR3 sequence (DNA): TGTGCCAGCAGCTTGGAGGCGGGGGGAACGCAGTATTTT.

The genes are TRBV9 and TRBJ1-2; 8 bases are shared with TRBD1. This CDR3 spans 14 amino acids. With 0 bases clipped from V and 6 bases from J, the junction kept 4 bases outside the gene matches. In germline, CDR1 is SGDLS, CDR2 YYNGEE. The CDR3: CASSVGTGTHGYTF. The CDR3 DNA follows: TGTGCCAGCAGCGTAGGGACAGGGACGCATGGCTACACCTTC. Variable domain in full (rest from reference TRBV9 and TRBJ1-2): DSGVTQTPKHLITATGQRVTLRCSPRSGDLSVYWYQQSLDQGLQFLIQYYNGEERAKGNILERFSAQQFPDLHSELNLSSLELGDSALYFCASSVGTGTHGYTFGSGTRLTVV.

This CDR3 is CASSQDPGTGIEQFF. As DNA, the CDR3 is TGCGCCAGCAGCCAAGATCCTGGGACAGGGATTGAGCAGTTCTTC. The chain employs TRBV4-1 and TRBJ2-1; 9 bases fit TRBD1. CDR3 size: 15 residues. CDR1 is MGHRA and CDR2 is YSYEKL in the germline V gene. The V segment lost 0 bases and the J segment 9 bases; nucleotides outside the gene matches: 6.

This clone was seen many times. The rearrangement joins TRBV4-2 to TRBJ1-5; D ambiguous. V was trimmed by 0 bases and J by 5 bases, leaving 5 bases between them. This CDR3 has 13 residues. Germline V lookup: CDR1 LGHNA, CDR2 YNFKEQ. CDR3 coding DNA: TGTGCCAGCAGCCAAGAGAGGGATCAGCCCCAGCATTTT. Its protein is CASSQERDQPQHF.

The CDR3 region has the DNA TGCGCCAGCAGCGACCCACAGGGGGACAGAGAAAAACTGTTTTTT. The encoded protein is CASSDPQGDREKLFF. The chain combines TRBV5-1 with TRBJ1-4; 8 bases match TRBD1. After removal of 4 bases from V and 8 bases from J, the junction contained 10 bases not matched to a gene. This CDR3 has 15 residues. Per the germline V gene, CDR1 is SGHRS and CDR2 is YFSETQ.

The sample holds a few counts of this clone. The gene calls are TRBV15 and TRBJ2-2; D gene uncertain. The CDR3 has 15 residues. Germline V lookup: CDR1 LNHNV, CDR2 YYDKDF (reference sequence). V was clipped by 0 bases and J by 1 base, with 6 bases between them. CDR3 residues: CATSRDSGNTGELFF. The DNA of the CDR3 is TGTGCCACCAGCAGAGACTCGGGGAACACCGGGGAGCTGTTTTTT.

This clone was picked up a small number of times. This chain connects TRBV7-3 to TRBJ1-5; D is unclear. Between the trimmed V and J ends, which lost 0 bases and 6 bases, there was a span of 6 bases. The CDR3 consists of 13 residues. In germline, CDR1 is SGHTA, CDR2 FQGTGA. CDR3 amino acids: CASSLTPGQPQHF. CDR3 sequence (DNA): TGTGCCAGCAGCTTAACGCCGGGTCAGCCCCAGCATTTT.

The rearrangement uses TRBV7-8 and TRBJ2-3; 7 bases are shared with TRBD2. The junction had 10 bases not matched to a gene; V was cut back by 5 bases and J by 5 bases. The CDR3 totals 15 residues. Germline CDR1 SGHVS, CDR2 FQNEAQ. For the CDR3, the DNA is TGTGCCAGCAGCCACGAGCGGGGTAGGGGAGATACGCAGTATTTT. Amino acid sequence: CASSHERGRGDTQYF.